Shown below are 14 T cell receptor beta chains from a single sample sequenced in a study of immune evolution from preneoplasia to lung adenocarcinoma. Method: immunoSEQ multiplex PCR; TCRdb's copy keeps in-frame clones and lacks some. Of around 2,000 clones listed, 77% are singletons. The sample was FFPE adjacent normal lung tissue. Receptor source: a person in their sixties or seventies with lung adenocarcinoma.

This chain connects TRBV28 to TRBJ1-5; D ambiguous. Trimming left V 2 bases short and J 0 bases short, with 8 bases between. CDR1 and CDR2 from the germline V gene are MDHEN and SYDVKM. This CDR3 is 15 amino acids long. In nucleotides, the CDR3 is TGTGCCAGCAGTTTAGACCAGTCTAGCAATCAGCCCCAGCATTTT. Translated: CASSLDQSSNQPQHF.

This clone was picked up a small number of times. The rearrangement links TRBV11-3 to TRBJ2-2; unclear D gene. Trimming cost V 0 bases and J 0 bases, with 8 bases left between them. The CDR3 loop spans 16 amino acids. Per the germline V gene, CDR1 is SGHNT and CDR2 is YENEEA. CDR3 sequence reads: CASSLEGAPNTGELFF. CDR3 in DNA: TGTGCCAGCAGCTTAGAAGGAGCCCCGAACACCGGGGAGCTGTTTTTT.

The rearrangement links TRBV18 to TRBJ1-1, with a possible D match to TRBD1 (5 bases). Deletions cut 1 base from V and 7 bases from J, with 7 bases between. Germline assignment: CDR1 KGHSH and CDR2 LQKENI. The CDR3 extends over 12 amino acids. The CDR3 here is CASSPRGGEAFF. As DNA, the CDR3 is TGTGCCAGCTCACCACGGGGGGGTGAAGCTTTCTTT.

The count of this clone is one. V gene TRBV15 combines with J gene TRBJ1-4; 7 bases align to TRBD1. J lost 7 bases, V lost 3 bases, and 2 bases had no gene match. The CDR3 is made up of 13 amino acids. Germline V gene lookup returns CDR1 LNHNV and CDR2 YYDKDF (reference sequence). The chain's CDR3 is CATSRGDSEKLFF. DNA for the CDR3: TGTGCCACCAGCAGGGGGGACAGTGAAAAACTGTTTTTT.

This chain joins TRBV6-4 and TRBJ2-3; 9 positions match TRBD1. Per the germline V gene, CDR1 is MRHNA and CDR2 is SNTAGT. J lost 6 bases, V lost 3 bases, and 7 bases had no gene match. The CDR3 extends over 15 amino acids. Here the CDR3 DNA reads TGTGCCAGCAGTGAAATGGGACAGGGCCTCGATACGCAGTATTTT. Translation gives CASSEMGQGLDTQYF.

V and J are TRBV7-9 and TRBJ2-2, with no clear D. The germline gives CDR1 SEHNR, CDR2 FQNEAQ (reference sequence). The CDR3 extends over 11 amino acids. CDR3 region: CEGTNTGELFF. The CDR3 region has the DNA TGTGAGGGAACGAACACCGGGGAGCTGTTTTTT. Full variable domain (missing parts from reference TRBV7-9 and TRBJ2-2): DTGVSQNPRHKITKRGQNVTFRCDPISEHNRLYWYRQTLGQGPEFLTYFQNEAQLEKSRLLSDRFSAERPKGSFSTLEIQRTEQGDSAMYLCEGTNTGELFFGEGSRLTVL.

This chain uses TRBV30 with TRBJ1-2; D gene uncertain. The CDR3 spans 12 residues. Trimming pared 2 bases from V and 4 bases from J, leaving 8 bases between. Germline V lookup: CDR1 GTSNPN, CDR2 SVGIG (reference sequence). This CDR3 is CAWSPSGYGYTF. CDR3 nucleotide sequence: TGTGCCTGGAGTCCATCAGGCTATGGCTACACCTTC.

This chain connects TRBV4-2 to TRBJ2-3; D could derive from TRBD1 or TRBD2 (6 bases each). CDR3 length equals 16 residues. In germline, CDR1 is LGHNA, CDR2 YNFKEQ. Deletions cut 4 bases from V and 1 base from J, with 15 bases between. The CDR3 loop reads CASSPRRGDRTDTQYF. The CDR3 coding sequence is TGTGCCAGCAGCCCCAGGAGGGGGGACCGCACAGATACGCAGTATTTT.

The V call is TRBV30, the J call TRBJ1-1, with a tentative D call TRBD1 (6 bases). This CDR3 has 12 amino acids. CDR1 is GTSNPN, CDR2 SVGIG, per germline (reference sequence). V lost 4 bases and J 8 bases, leaving 14 bases between the germline ends. The CDR3 here is CAWTENREEAFF. In DNA, the CDR3 is TGTGCCTGGACCGAGAACAGGGAGGAAGCTTTCTTT.

A remark on this clone: At one end, the junction sequence differs from germline, possibly due to a read error. CDR3 nucleotide sequence: TGTGCCAGCAGCAAAGCACGTCGGCTAGCGGGGGGCATCGGGGAGCTGTCTTTT. As protein: CASSKARRLAGGIGELSF. The chain joins TRBV7-9 to TRBJ2-2; 11 bases match TRBD2. CDR3 size: 18 residues. Germline CDR1 SEHNR, CDR2 FQNEAQ (reference sequence).

This clone was picked up one time. This chain uses TRBV4-1 with TRBJ2-7; no firm D call. V gave up 1 base and J gave up 1 base, with 11 bases separating them. The germline gives CDR1 MGHRA, CDR2 YSYEKL. This CDR3 comprises 15 residues. DNA of the CDR3: TGCGCCAGCAGCCAAGGATTGCAGGTTTCCTACGAGCAGTACTTC. It is translated as CASSQGLQVSYEQYF.

CDR3 sequence: CASTWGQSSGNTIYF. DNA of the CDR3: TGTGCCAGCACCTGGGGACAGTCCTCTGGAAACACCATATATTTT. The genes are TRBV9 and TRBJ1-3; 7 bases are a match to TRBD1. With 6 bases clipped from V and 0 bases from J, the junction kept 6 bases outside the gene matches. From germline, CDR1 is SGDLS and CDR2 YYNGEE. This CDR3 comprises 15 residues.

The chain links TRBV28 to TRBJ1-5; D is undetermined. V gave up 4 bases and J gave up 15 bases, with 13 bases separating them. Germline loops: CDR1 MDHEN, CDR2 SYDVKM. CDR3 length: 11 amino acids. CDR3 in DNA: TGTGCCAGCAGTTCATTAGGTAGAATGCATTTT. Its translation is CASSSLGRMHF.

The V gene is TRBV6-5, the J gene TRBJ1-4; D gene uncertain. CDR1 and CDR2 from the germline V gene are MNHEY and SVGAGI. The CDR3 consists of 15 residues. The germline V and J ends were trimmed by 0 bases and 0 bases, with 5 bases remaining between them. CDR3 sequence reads: CASSYSAATNEKLFF. The CDR3 nucleotides are TGTGCCAGCAGTTACTCCGCAGCAACTAATGAAAAACTGTTTTTT.